What follows are 5 T cell receptor beta chains derived from one specimen sequenced in a study of blood T cell repertoires in COVID-19. The table came from immunoSEQ multiplex PCR; TCRdb's copy has only in-frame clones and leaves some out. This table has roughly 290,000 clones, roughly 90% appearing once. The sequenced material came from peripheral blood. The origin of the receptors is a young man with acute or convalescent COVID-19.

The chain combines TRBV27 with TRBJ1-1; D unclear. Germline CDR1 MNHEY, CDR2 SMNVEV (reference sequence). V was clipped by 8 bases and J by 5 bases, with 12 bases between them. The CDR3 runs 12 residues. CDR3 nucleotide sequence: TGTGCCAGCGGCAAGAGAGGGACTGAAGCTTTCTTT. It is translated as CASGKRGTEAFF.

The rearrangement links TRBV29-1 to TRBJ1-1; D is perhaps TRBD1 (5 bases). CDR1 and CDR2 from the germline V gene are SQVTM and ANQGSEA. V was shortened by 6 bases and J by 2 bases, with 10 bases between the two germline ends. The CDR3 covers 12 residues. The CDR3: CSVDSINTEAFF. DNA for the CDR3: TGCAGCGTAGACAGTATTAACACTGAAGCTTTCTTT.

V is TRBV6-1 and J is TRBJ1-5, with 8 bases identical to TRBD1. This CDR3 comprises 15 residues. In germline, CDR1 is MNHNS, CDR2 SASEGT. With 2 bases clipped from V and 4 bases from J, the junction kept 4 bases outside the gene matches. The chain's CDR3 is CASSELGTGNQPQHF. The CDR3 DNA reads as TGTGCCAGCAGTGAACTCGGGACAGGAAATCAGCCCCAGCATTTT.

In this sample, this clone turned up once. The chain joins TRBV3-1 (or the pseudogene TRBV3-2) to TRBJ1-2, with 8 bases lining up with TRBD1. Trimming at V came to 7 bases and at J to 3 bases, leaving 13 bases not matched to a gene. The CDR3 totals 16 residues. CDR1 and CDR2 (germline): LGHDT, YNNKEL (reference sequence). The CDR3 is CASTAALGQGHYGYTF. For the CDR3, the DNA is TGTGCCAGCACCGCGGCTCTTGGACAGGGACACTATGGCTACACCTTC.

This rearrangement joins TRBV6-6 to TRBJ2-5; D perhaps matches TRBD1 (5 bases). The CDR3 contains 12 residues. In germline, CDR1 is MNHNY, CDR2 SVGAGI (reference sequence). Trimming left V 6 bases short and J 7 bases short, with 12 bases between. DNA of the CDR3: TGTGCCAGCAGGGAAAAAGGGGTGACCCAGTACTTC. Residues: CASREKGVTQYF.